The rows below give T cell receptor beta chains drawn from one sample of a study of naive and memory T cell subsets. TCRdb re-derived calls from the UMI-ligation and nested PCR reads in MiXCR, one entry per CDR3 protein. The sample includes 120,000 to 150,000 distinct CDR3 sequences, 15% to 25% of them seen just once. Sequencing was performed on naive CD8+ T cells from blood. The receptors stem from a human donor in good health. Both conserved end residues are part of each CDR3. D genes are given only for firm matches. Clone size, where shown, is once, few, many, or a class for clones that have expanded.

clone_size	d_call	j_call	v_call	cdr3_nt	cdr3_aa
.	.	TRBJ2-3	TRBV11-2	TGTGCCAGCAGAACATTAAGGACTGCTAGCACAGATACGCAGTATTTT	CASRTLRTASTDTQYF
few	.	TRBJ2-3	TRBV4-1	TGCGCCAGCAGCCAAGTCGTTGTAAAGACGATACAGGGACTCCCAGCCGGCGATACGCAGTATTTT	CASSQVVVKTIQGLPAGDTQYF
few	TRBD2	TRBJ2-2	TRBV6-5	TGTGCCAGCAGTTACATCACCGGACTAGCTAGGGAGCTGTTTTTT	CASSYITGLARELFF
few	.	TRBJ2-4	TRBV12-3/TRBV12-4	TGTGCCAGCAGCTGGACTAAAACAAACATTCAGTACTTC	CASSWTKTNIQYF
many	.	TRBJ1-1	TRBV6-1	TGTGCCAGCAGTAAAATACAGGGCGACACTGAAGCTTTCTTT	CASSKIQGDTEAFF
few	.	TRBJ1-2	TRBV6-5	TGTGCCAGCAGTTTGGGGGAGGACTATGGCTACACCTTC	CASSLGEDYGYTF
few	.	TRBJ2-2	TRBV27	TGTGCCAGCACCCGAGGAGGGGGCACCGGGGAGCTGTTTTTT	CASTRGGGTGELFF
many	.	TRBJ1-1	TRBV27	TGTGCCAGCAGTCCCTGGGCAGAGGGGGTCACTGAAGCTTTCTTT	CASSPWAEGVTEAFF
few	.	TRBJ1-1	TRBV29-1	TGCAGCGCGAAATGGGAGACTGAAGCTTTCTTT	CSAKWETEAFF
.	.	TRBJ1-2	TRBV12-3/TRBV12-4	TGTGCCAGCACCCCGAGTCATTGGGGGTACTATGGCTACACCTTC	CASTPSHWGYYGYTF
few	TRBD2	TRBJ2-3	TRBV20-1	TGCAGTGCTACCTCCTCCCTAGCGGGAGGCTACCCTAGCACAGATACGCAGTATTTT	CSATSSLAGGYPSTDTQYF
.	TRBD1	TRBJ2-7	TRBV6-6	TGTGCCAGCAAGGGACAGGGGATCGACGAGCAGTACTTC	CASKGQGIDEQYF
many	.	TRBJ1-5	TRBV4-3	TGCGCCAGCAGCCAAGACAGTGACGGGAATCAGCCCCAGCATTTT	CASSQDSDGNQPQHF
.	.	TRBJ2-7	TRBV6-6	TGTGCCAGCGGGGCGCTGACCTACGAGCAGTACTTC	CASGALTYEQYF
few	.	TRBJ1-5	TRBV28	TGTGCCAGCAGTTTGAACAGGGCGGGCAATCAGCCCCAGCATTTT	CASSLNRAGNQPQHF
many	.	TRBJ2-7	TRBV28	TGTGCCAGCAGTTTACCGGCGTACGAGCAGTACTTC	CASSLPAYEQYF
.	.	TRBJ2-6	TRBV29-1	TGCAGCGTTAGGAGTGTGGGCTCTGGGGCCAACGTCCTGACTTTC	CSVRSVGSGANVLTF
few	.	TRBJ2-1	TRBV6-5	TGTGCCAGCAGTTACTCGTTTATTCTGCCGGGAGAAGGCTCCTACAATGAGCAGTTCTTC	CASSYSFILPGEGSYNEQFF
.	TRBD1	TRBJ2-2	TRBV6-2/TRBV6-3	TGTGCCAGCACCTGGACAGGGGGCACCGGGGAGCTGTTTTTT	CASTWTGGTGELFF
few	TRBD1	TRBJ2-7	TRBV6-5	TGTGCCAGCAGTTACTCAGGGGACAGCTCCTACGAGCAGTACTTC	CASSYSGDSSYEQYF
.	.	TRBJ2-1	TRBV12-3/TRBV12-4	TGTGCCAGCAGTTTTACCCCATCTTACAATGAGCAGTTCTTC	CASSFTPSYNEQFF
.	.	TRBJ2-1	TRBV9	TGTGCCAGCAGCTTTCGGGACGGGGCTTTCAATGAGCAGTTCTTC	CASSFRDGAFNEQFF
.	.	TRBJ2-5	TRBV27	TGTGCCAGCAGCAGCAATCGGGACACCTTGTCCCAGTACTTC	CASSSNRDTLSQYF
.	TRBD1	TRBJ1-1	TRBV11-1	TGTGCCAGCAGCGTTAACAGGGGATGGAACACTGAAGCTTTCTTT	CASSVNRGWNTEAFF
.	TRBD2	TRBJ2-1	TRBV4-2	TGTGCCAGCAGCCATGGACTAGCGGGATTCCTCGAGCAGTTCTTC	CASSHGLAGFLEQFF
.	.	TRBJ2-7	TRBV14	TGTGCCAGCAGAGGGCGGGGACATTACGAGCAGTACTTC	CASRGRGHYEQYF
.	.	TRBJ2-3	TRBV2	TGTGCCAGCAGCCGGGACTTTCGCACAGATACGCAGTATTTT	CASSRDFRTDTQYF
few	.	TRBJ1-6	TRBV6-5	TGTGCCAGCAGTTCGAACTATAATTCACCCCTCCACTTT	CASSSNYNSPLHF
many	TRBD1	TRBJ1-5	TRBV12-3/TRBV12-4	TGTGCCAGCAGTCCCAGGGGGAATCAGCCCCAGCATTTT	CASSPRGNQPQHF
.	TRBD2	TRBJ2-3	TRBV4-3	TGCGCCAGCAGCGATACCCCAACTAGCGGGAGGGTCACAGATACGCAGTATTTT	CASSDTPTSGRVTDTQYF
few	.	TRBJ1-1	TRBV5-1	TGCGCCAGCAGCTTGGGTGGGGGGAACACTGAAGCTTTCTTT	CASSLGGGNTEAFF
few	.	TRBJ2-3	TRBV7-9	TGTGCCAGCAGCTTATCTAGCGTTTCAGATACGCAGTATTTT	CASSLSSVSDTQYF
few	.	TRBJ1-6	TRBV12-3/TRBV12-4	TGTGCCAGCAGAGGGGACCGAACATCACCCCTCCACTTT	CASRGDRTSPLHF
few	.	TRBJ1-1	TRBV12-3/TRBV12-4	TGTGCCAGCAGTTTATTCGCTGAAGCTTTCTTT	CASSLFAEAFF